The following is a TCR beta chain sequence with its context. Its target antigen remains unknown. Qualities for individual bases were not recorded, and no much larger clone is one base off. Library preparation used the immunoSEQ multiplex PCR assay. Drawn from immuneACCESS, this table holds only the in-frame rearrangements with V and J called that TCRdb kept. Clones are partly lost; checked studies trace under half to an unresolved V gene and leave the rest unexplained. The sample yields about 80,000 clones; 90% to 95% were counted once. The ten largest clonotypes hold roughly 0.36% of the sample. At the junction V is shortened by 6 bases and J by 2 bases; bases outside the gene matches: 9. Based on the germline V gene (reference sequence), the CDR1 and CDR2 sequences are MNHEY and SMNVEV. The CDR3 spans 15 residues, from the cysteine through the phenylalanine. The kept DNA is CDR3 alone, 45 bases in frame from the first base.

These data are taken from a study of technical replicates of blood from several donors (TCRdb year 2017). The sequence is built from TRBV27 and TRBJ2-7; TRBD2 fits 8 bases in the junction. This receptor was identified in a human donor in good health. The sequencing sample was made of T cells isolated from PBMCs. This receptor has the CDR3 CASRTTAGVTYEQYF. The DNA sequence is as follows: TGTGCCAGCAGGACAACAGCGGGGGTAACCTACGAGCAGTACTTC.